The rows below give T cell receptor beta chains drawn from one sample of a study of regulatory T cells in long-lasting Graves disease. TCRdb analysed the multiplex PCR reads with MiXCR anew, one entry per CDR3 protein. The sample records hundreds of thousands of distinct CDR3 sequences, roughly 15% being singletons. This sample was also put to use in a study of T cells in Graves' hyperthyroidism and ophthalmopathy.

The sample was peripheral blood mononuclear cells (PBMCs), taken at new diagnosis, from a patient treated with antithyroid drugs. Every receptor here comes from a woman younger than 45 with Graves disease. CDR3s include the opening cysteine and the closing phenylalanine or tryptophan. A D gene is named only where the DNA matches it firmly. Clone sizes are given selectively: once, few, many, or a class where the clone is expanded.

j_call v_call clone_size d_call cdr3_nt cdr3_aa
TRBJ2-1 TRBV2 NA TRBD1 TGTGCCAGCAGGACGGACAGGGGGTCGCGCGAGCAGTTCTTC CASRTDRGSREQFF
TRBJ1-1 TRBV28 many NA TGTGCCAGCAGCCTAACTTTTGGAGGGAACACTGAAGCTTTCTTT CASSLTFGGNTEAFF
TRBJ2-2 TRBV7-9 few NA TGTGCCAGCAGCGCGGGGATGAACACCGGGGAGCTGTTTTTT CASSAGMNTGELFF
TRBJ2-7 TRBV19 NA TRBD2 TGTGCCAGTAGTAGCCCAGCGGGAGTCGAGCAGTACTTC CASSSPAGVEQYF
TRBJ2-3 TRBV3-1 many NA TGTGCCAGCAGCCATAGGACAGATACGCAGTATTTT CASSHRTDTQYF
TRBJ2-1 TRBV19 NA NA TGTGCCAGTAGTCCTCGTAGATGGAATGAGCAGTTCTTC CASSPRRWNEQFF
TRBJ2-5 TRBV12-3/TRBV12-4 many NA TGTGCCAGCAGTTTGAGCGGCGGGATTCAAGAGACCCAGTACTTC CASSLSGGIQETQYF
TRBJ2-5 TRBV28 NA NA TGTGCCAGCACCGGTTTCCTTGAAGAGACCCAGTACTTC CASTGFLEETQYF
TRBJ2-7 TRBV4-1 NA NA TGCGCCAGCAGCCAAGCGGAGGGGGCCAGCTCCTACGAGCAGTACTTC CASSQAEGASSYEQYF
TRBJ2-1 TRBV10-1 few NA TGCGCCAGCAGTGACCCGGGAGAGGGGCAGTTCTTC CASSDPGEGQFF
TRBJ1-3 TRBV3-1 few NA TGTGCCAGCAGCTTACGCCAGGGGATATCTGGAAACACCATATATTTT CASSLRQGISGNTIYF
TRBJ2-1 TRBV20-1 many NA TGCAGTGCTCCTCGAGTTTATTATGAGCAGTTCTTC CSAPRVYYEQFF
TRBJ1-1 TRBV20-1 many TRBD1 TGCAGTGCTATAAGGGGGCAGCTGCGAGCTTTCTTT CSAIRGQLRAFF
TRBJ2-6 TRBV2 many NA TGTGCCAGCCCGCAGGGGCCGAGTGCCAACGTCCTGACTTTC CASPQGPSANVLTF
TRBJ2-1 TRBV10-3 few NA TGTGCCATCAGTGGCAACATCGTCTACAATGAGCAGTTCTTC CAISGNIVYNEQFF
TRBJ2-5 TRBV20-1 NA TRBD1 TGCAGTGCTAGGGGAATAGACAGGGACGAGTTTGACCAGTACTTC CSARGIDRDEFDQYF
TRBJ2-1 TRBV7-2 few TRBD2 TGTGCCAGCAGCTCCTCGATCGCTCCGGGACTAGCGGGAGGGGATGGGGAGCAGTTCTTC CASSSSIAPGLAGGDGEQFF
TRBJ2-7 TRBV3-1 few NA TGTGCCAGCAGCCAAGAAGGTGGGGCGCGCCGCGAGCAGTACTTC CASSQEGGARREQYF
TRBJ2-5 TRBV20-1 few TRBD2 TGCAGTGCTAGTATCTTTCTAGCGGGCCAAGAGACCCAGTACTTC CSASIFLAGQETQYF
TRBJ2-1 TRBV7-9 many NA TGTGCCAGCAGCTTGGTGGTGAATGAGCAGTTCTTC CASSLVVNEQFF
TRBJ2-1 TRBV11-2 few NA TGTGCCAGCAGCTTAGAGGGTTTTCGAGGTGAGCAGTTCTTC CASSLEGFRGEQFF
TRBJ1-2 TRBV15 many NA TGTGCCACCAGCTTGGGGCCGTCATATGCGGATGGCTACACCTTC CATSLGPSYADGYTF
TRBJ1-2 TRBV20-1 NA NA TGCAGTGCGAAAAACTATGGCTACACCTTC CSAKNYGYTF
TRBJ2-7 TRBV11-2 many NA TGTGCCAGCAGCTTAGCTCCCCCGGACTACGAGCAGTACTTC CASSLAPPDYEQYF
TRBJ1-4 TRBV5-1 few NA TGCGCCAGCAGTTCCAGGGGCGTCAATGAAAAACTGTTTTTT CASSSRGVNEKLFF
TRBJ2-7 TRBV3-1 many TRBD1 TGTGCCAGCAGCCCAGTGGGGACAGGGGACAACGAGCAGTACTTC CASSPVGTGDNEQYF
TRBJ2-3 TRBV28 few NA TGTGCCAGCAGTTCCGCGTCAGCGACACACACAGATACGCAGTATTTT CASSSASATHTDTQYF
TRBJ1-2 TRBV7-2 few TRBD1 TGTGCCAGCAGCCCAAGCTCCGGGACAGGAAACTATGGCTACACCTTC CASSPSSGTGNYGYTF
TRBJ2-3 TRBV7-2 many TRBD2 TGTGCCAGCCGTCGGGCGGGAGGGACAGATACGCAGTATTTT CASRRAGGTDTQYF
TRBJ2-2 TRBV28 NA NA TGTACCAGCAGTTTCTCAGGGGGAGGGACCGGGGAGCTGTTTTTT CTSSFSGGGTGELFF
TRBJ1-4 TRBV5-1 many NA TGCGCCAGCAGCCGCGGGGACACCCAAGAAAAACTGTTTTTT CASSRGDTQEKLFF
TRBJ2-1 TRBV20-1 many NA TGCAGTGCTAGAGACTACAGGGCCCATGAGCAGTTCTTC CSARDYRAHEQFF
TRBJ2-1 TRBV20-1 NA TRBD2 TGCAGTGCTAGAGCCCTGGGGGCGGGAGGCCAACCCCATGAGCAGTTCTTC CSARALGAGGQPHEQFF
TRBJ1-1 TRBV11-2 few NA TGTGCCAGCAGCTCGGCCGGGACACCAGACACTGAAGCTTTCTTT CASSSAGTPDTEAFF
TRBJ2-7 TRBV10-3 few NA TGTGCCATCAGCCCCCCCGAGGTTTCATCCTACGAGCAGTACTTC CAISPPEVSSYEQYF
TRBJ1-1 TRBV11-1 NA TRBD1 TGTGCCAGCAGCTTTCGAGGGGGCCAAGGGAACACTGAAGCTTTCTTT CASSFRGGQGNTEAFF
TRBJ1-1 TRBV19 few NA TGTGCCAGTAACCCGGGGGCGCGAACTGAAGCTTTCTTT CASNPGARTEAFF
TRBJ2-1 TRBV4-1 NA NA TGCGCCAGCAGCCAGACGGAGAGCTTGGATGAGCAGTTCTTC CASSQTESLDEQFF
TRBJ2-1 TRBV6-2/TRBV6-3 few NA TGTGCCAGCAGTTTCTACCGGAACAATGAGCAGTTCTTC CASSFYRNNEQFF
TRBJ2-7 TRBV19 NA TRBD2 TGTGCCAGTCGGTGGGGGGGCGAGCAGTACTTC CASRWGGEQYF
TRBJ1-4 TRBV6-1 many NA TGTGCCAGCAGTGCCGACCCCGTCGCAGAAAAACTGTTTTTT CASSADPVAEKLFF
TRBJ2-4 TRBV5-1 NA NA TGCGCCAGCAGCTTGGACAGTTTAAAAAACATTCAGTACTTC CASSLDSLKNIQYF
TRBJ2-5 TRBV27 many NA TGTGCCAGCAGTACAGACATGCTCCAAGAGACCCAGTACTTC CASSTDMLQETQYF
TRBJ2-7 TRBV6-5 many NA TGTGCCAGCAGTTACCGAGTTGCGAGAGACGAGCAGTACTTC CASSYRVARDEQYF
TRBJ2-5 TRBV28 NA TRBD1 TGTGCCAGCAGTTTCCGACAGGGGGCGCGCTTCTTTATTGAGACCCAGTACTTC CASSFRQGARFFIETQYF
TRBJ2-3 TRBV11-2 few NA TGTGCCAGCAGCCCGACAATCCGAGATCTGCCTGGCACAGATACGCAGTATTTT CASSPTIRDLPGTDTQYF
TRBJ1-2 TRBV25-1 few TRBD1 TGTGCCAGCAGTGAAAACCAGGGACAGGGGGCTACCAAATCCTTCGGCTACACCTTC CASSENQGQGATKSFGYTF
TRBJ1-3 TRBV2 many TRBD1 TGTGCCAGCAGCGCAACAGGGGTGCCTGGAAACACCATATATTTT CASSATGVPGNTIYF
TRBJ2-1 TRBV6-2/TRBV6-3 NA NA TGTGCCAGCATCTCGGGCCCCAAATACAATGAGCAGTTCTTC CASISGPKYNEQFF
TRBJ2-7 TRBV28 many NA TGTGCCAGCAGTTCCACATTCGAGGCGGTGCCCTACGAGCAGTACTTC CASSSTFEAVPYEQYF
TRBJ1-1 TRBV9 many NA TGTGCCAGCAGCGCCCTCGAACGAGGTGAAGCTTTCTTT CASSALERGEAFF
TRBJ1-4 TRBV20-1 NA NA TGCAGTGCTAGACCGGGGGTTAATGAAAAACTGTTTTTT CSARPGVNEKLFF
TRBJ1-5 TRBV7-8 many NA TGTGCCAGCAGCTTAGACAGAATTGTTGTTCAGCCCCAGCATTTT CASSLDRIVVQPQHF
TRBJ1-1 TRBV18 many NA TGTGCCAGCACCAGGGGTGATGAAGCTTTCTTT CASTRGDEAFF
TRBJ1-5 TRBV10-3 NA NA TGTGCCATCAGTGAGTCGACAGGCGCCGGTCAGCCCCAGCATTTT CAISESTGAGQPQHF
TRBJ1-1 TRBV11-3 many NA TGTGCCAGCAGCTTAGGTTGGGCAGGGAAAGCTTTCTTT CASSLGWAGKAFF
TRBJ2-7 TRBV12-3/TRBV12-4 many NA TGTGCCAGCAGTTACCTGACCGATTCCTACGAGCAGTACTTC CASSYLTDSYEQYF
TRBJ2-7 TRBV6-1 NA NA TGTGCCAGCAGTGAGGGACCTACGGCCTACGAGCAGTACTTC CASSEGPTAYEQYF
TRBJ2-1 TRBV7-8 many TRBD1 TGTGCCAGCAGACCGGACAGGGGGAGGTACAATGAGCAGTTCTTC CASRPDRGRYNEQFF